This T cell receptor (beta chain) was retrieved from a study of blood T cell repertoires in COVID-19. Background on the study: The United States, Italy and Spain provided the acute and convalescent COVID-19 samples. T cells, B-cell-depleted T cells, or PBMCs provided the cDNA or gDNA that served as material.

V lost 2 bases and J lost 2, with 16 bases in between. CDR3 length: 16 amino acids. Germline V gene data show CDR1 as MNHNY and CDR2 as SVGAGI (reference sequence). Original handling: Estimation of nucleated cell counts was performed using reference gene primer amplification. Measured with immunoSEQ multiplex PCR; TCRdb has only the in-frame clones, and not every one. Clone size and V and J calls were adopted from that table, with D and trimming inferred from the DNA. The data show roughly 35,000 clones, with less than 85% seen just once and about 14% held by the top ten. This chain links TRBV6-6 with TRBJ2-7, with TRBD1 as a possible D gene (6 bases). Specimen: peripheral blood. The receptor comes from a human donor with acute or convalescent COVID-19. The donor label of this sample is uncertain. The DNA of the CDR3 is TGTGCCAGCAGTTACCCTCAGGGGACGTCGCCCTACGAGCAGTACTTC. As protein: CASSYPQGTSPYEQYF.